This TCR beta chain appears in the sequencing data of a study of control samples from healthy donors and cancer patients. V lost 3 bases and J lost 8, with 16 bases in between. CDR1 is LNHDA, CDR2 SQIVND, per germline (reference sequence). CDR3 size: 14 residues. TCRdb keeps only in-frame clones here, not all; method: immunoSEQ multiplex PCR. This sample has under 200,000 clones; about 94% occur once, and the top ten carry approximately 14%. The J gene is TRBJ1-2, the V gene TRBV19; D is uncertain. This receptor was identified in a man in his 60s with colorectal cancer. What was sequenced was PBMCs. The CDR3 sequence: CASSMVEGKRGYTF. In DNA, the CDR3 is TGTGCCAGTAGTATGGTCGAGGGTAAGCGAGGCTACACCTTC.